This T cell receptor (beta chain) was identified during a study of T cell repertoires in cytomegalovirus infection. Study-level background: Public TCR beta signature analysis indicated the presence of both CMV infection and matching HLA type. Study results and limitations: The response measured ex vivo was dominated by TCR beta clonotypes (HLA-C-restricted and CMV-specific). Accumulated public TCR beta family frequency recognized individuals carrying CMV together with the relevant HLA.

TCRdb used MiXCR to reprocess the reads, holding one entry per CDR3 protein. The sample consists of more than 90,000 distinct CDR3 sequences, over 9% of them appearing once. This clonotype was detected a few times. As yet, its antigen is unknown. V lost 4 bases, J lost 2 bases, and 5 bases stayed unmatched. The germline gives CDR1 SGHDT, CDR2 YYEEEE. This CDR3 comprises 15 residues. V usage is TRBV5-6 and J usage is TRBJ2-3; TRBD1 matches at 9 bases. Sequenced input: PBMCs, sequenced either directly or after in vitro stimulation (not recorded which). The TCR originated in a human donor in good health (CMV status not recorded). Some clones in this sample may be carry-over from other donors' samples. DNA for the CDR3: TGTGCCAGCAGCCGGACAGGGGTAATCACAGATACGCAGTATTTT. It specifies CASSRTGVITDTQYF.